This note documents a single T cell receptor (beta chain) sequence. This sample is part of a study of blood T cell repertoires in COVID-19. At the level of the study: Samples representing acute and convalescent COVID-19 were sourced from the United States, Italy and Spain.

The method was immunoSEQ multiplex PCR; TCRdb's version includes in-frame clones alone and lacks a portion of them. The data hold more than 250,000 clones, with more than 75% observed a single time. The germline CDR1 and CDR2 sequences are SNHLY and FYNNEI. This CDR3 is built from 11 residues. Trimming stripped 7 bases from V and 6 bases from J, with 10 bases between. The TCR was taken from a man in his forties or fifties with active or convalescent COVID-19. The material sequenced was peripheral blood. The gene calls are TRBV2 and TRBJ2-7, with D possibly matching TRBD1 (6 bases). CDR3: CASIIRGEQYF. The CDR3 bases are TGTGCCAGCATTATCAGGGGCGAGCAGTACTTC.